Below are 32 T cell receptor beta chains sequenced from a single sample in a study of early T cells in non-severe SARS-CoV-2 infection. TCRdb re-called the 5' RACE reads through MiXCR, storing one row per CDR3 protein. The profile covers around 57,000 distinct CDR3 sequences, with 12% appearing a single time and approximately 4.4% taken by the ten largest. The source material was whole blood. Source of these receptors: an adult who was a healthcare worker with PCR-confirmed SARS-CoV-2 infection or an uninfected control (not recorded which).

This rearrangement joins TRBV7-2 to TRBJ2-7; 7 nucleotides agree with TRBD1. Trimming at V came to 4 bases and at J to 5 bases, leaving 17 bases not matched to a gene. CDR1 and CDR2 (germline): SGHTA, FQGNSA. There are 17 residues in the CDR3. For the CDR3, the DNA is TGTGCCAGCAGCTCGTGGACAGGTACTTATCGATCCGACGAGCAGTACTTC. This encodes CASSSWTGTYRSDEQYF.

Comment on this clonotype: This could be a read error, since a much larger clone is one nucleotide away. The rearrangement uses TRBV30 and TRBJ2-7; D gene ambiguous. Germline values: CDR1 GTSNPN, CDR2 SVGIG (reference sequence). The germline V and J ends were trimmed by 8 bases and 7 bases, with 15 bases remaining between them. CDR3 length equals 11 residues. CDR3 residues: CARNRRREQYF. The CDR3 nucleotides read TGTGCCCGGAATCGCCGGCGGGAGCAGTACTTC.

In this sample, this clonotype turned up many times. The chain employs TRBV7-2 and TRBJ2-1; 11 nucleotides agree with TRBD2. Germline V gives CDR1 SGHTA, CDR2 FQGNSA. The CDR3 runs to 15 residues. Trimming cost V 8 bases and J 6 bases; bases outside gene matches: 9. The CDR3 loop is CASVLRLAGINEQFF. DNA for the CDR3: TGTGCCAGCGTCCTCCGACTAGCGGGAATCAATGAGCAGTTCTTC.

This clonotype occurred a few times. This chain links TRBV7-9 with TRBJ2-5; 16 positions match TRBD2. V was clipped by 3 bases and J by 4 bases; unmatched bases: 5. The CDR3 runs to 17 residues. Germline V CDR1 and CDR2: SEHNR, FQNEAQ (reference sequence). CDR3 DNA sequence: TGTGCCAGCAGCTTCGGGACTAGCGGGAGGGCCGTAGAGACCCAGTACTTC. This translates into CASSFGTSGRAVETQYF.

This clonotype appeared a few times. The chain employs TRBV28 and TRBJ2-5; tentatively, D is TRBD1 (7 bases). The CDR3 covers 12 residues. Germline values: CDR1 MDHEN, CDR2 SYDVKM. Trimming removed 5 bases at V and 4 bases at J, with 8 bases between. The CDR3 sequence is CASSQGGETQYF. In nucleotides, the CDR3 is TGTGCCAGCAGTCAGGGGGGAGAGACCCAGTACTTC.

This clonotype was found many times. This rearrangement joins TRBV7-2 to TRBJ1-1; D ambiguous. The V end lost 6 bases, the J end lost 2 bases, and 10 bases lay between the germline ends. The length of the CDR3 is 13 residues. Germline-derived CDR1 and CDR2 are SGHTA and FQGNSA. The CDR3 sequence is CASSIAFNTEAFF. For the CDR3, the DNA is TGTGCCAGCAGTATCGCCTTTAACACTGAAGCTTTCTTT.

V is TRBV20-1 and J is TRBJ1-6; TRBD1 matches 7 bases. The germline V gene has CDR1 DFQATT and CDR2 SNEGSKA (reference sequence). Trimming at V came to 6 bases and at J to 3 bases, leaving 8 bases not matched to a gene. This CDR3 is 15 amino acids long. CDR3 residues: CSAYRDSNYNSPLHF. CDR3 sequence (DNA): TGCAGTGCCTACAGGGACAGCAACTATAATTCACCCCTCCACTTT.

Only a few counts were recorded for this clonotype. The chain is built from TRBV7-9 and TRBJ1-2; D is unresolved. V lost 2 bases to trimming and J lost 3 bases, with 4 bases between them. CDR1 SEHNR and CDR2 FQNEAQ come from the germline V gene (reference sequence). The CDR3 is 12 amino acids. The CDR3 here is CASSLIDYGYTF. Written as DNA, the CDR3 is TGTGCCAGCAGCTTAATTGACTATGGCTACACCTTC.

The chain uses TRBV11-3 and TRBJ1-2; D is ambiguous. CDR3 length: 19 amino acids. CDR1 SGHNT and CDR2 YENEEA come from the germline V gene. Trimming removed 2 bases from V and 4 bases from J, with 26 bases in between. The CDR3 is CASSLSCEEWTPASYGYTF. The CDR3 DNA reads as TGTGCCAGCAGCTTATCTTGCGAAGAGTGGACGCCTGCCAGCTATGGCTACACCTTC.

The chain employs TRBV11-2 and TRBJ2-1; D tentatively fits TRBD1 or TRBD2 (6 bases each). Trimming left V 5 bases short and J 10 bases short, with 12 bases between. In germline, CDR1 is SGHAT, CDR2 FQNNGV. This CDR3 contains 12 residues. CDR3: CASSQEGGEQFF. The CDR3 coding sequence is TGTGCCAGCAGCCAGGAGGGGGGCGAGCAGTTCTTC.

This chain uses TRBV12-3 or TRBV12-4 with TRBJ1-2, with unresolved D. The length of the CDR3 is 14 residues. Trimming took off 5 bases at V and 2 bases at J, with 12 bases between the two ends. The CDR3 DNA reads TGTGCCAGCAGTCCACAGACCCCAAACTATGGCTACACCTTC. It codes for CASSPQTPNYGYTF.

V and J are TRBV9 and TRBJ2-3, with D uncertain. V lost 3 bases and J 2 bases, leaving 4 bases between the germline ends. Germline assignment: CDR1 SGDLS and CDR2 YYNGEE. This CDR3 region has 12 residues. The CDR3 sequence: CASSAITDTQYF. The CDR3 DNA is TGTGCCAGCAGCGCCATCACAGATACGCAGTATTTT.

This sequence joins TRBV29-1 and TRBJ2-2, with D perhaps matching TRBD2 (5 bases). This CDR3 is 14 amino acids long. Germline lookup yields CDR1 SQVTM and CDR2 ANQGSEA. Trimming shortened V by 6 bases and J by 7 bases, and 18 bases separated the two germline ends. DNA of the CDR3: TGCAGCGTATCTCTTCCCCAGGAGGTCGGGGAGCTGTTTTTT. As protein: CSVSLPQEVGELFF.

This clonotype was seen repeatedly, ten times or more. The chain carries TRBV4-2 and TRBJ2-7; tentatively, D is TRBD1 (6 bases). With 0 bases removed from V and 6 bases from J, the gap between germline ends came to 15 bases. Germline CDR1 is LGHNA and CDR2 is YNFKEQ. The CDR3 is made up of 15 amino acids. The CDR3 loop is CASSQEIGGYGEQYF. The CDR3 DNA follows: TGTGCCAGCAGCCAAGAAATAGGGGGTTACGGCGAGCAGTACTTC.

The chain employs TRBV11-2 and TRBJ1-3; D is undetermined. The V and J ends lost 7 bases and 3 bases respectively, with 10 bases between them. Germline CDR1 SGHAT, CDR2 FQNNGV. This CDR3 region has 13 residues. In nucleotides, the CDR3 is TGTGCCAGCACCCGCGAGAATGGAAACACCATATATTTT. It yields the protein CASTRENGNTIYF.

This clonotype appeared many times. The chain combines TRBV7-2 with TRBJ2-6; D not resolved. V lost 2 bases, J lost 1 base, and 15 bases lay in between. CDR3 size: 18 residues. Germline V gene sequence: CDR1 SGHTA, CDR2 FQGNSA. This CDR3 is CASSLSLSGLSGANVLTF. The CDR3 coding sequence is TGTGCCAGCAGCTTAAGTCTGTCGGGTCTGTCTGGGGCCAACGTCCTGACTTTC.

This clonotype was seen a few times. The chain couples TRBV29-1 to TRBJ2-7; D gene unclear. Trimming left V 6 bases short and J 7 bases short, with 16 bases between. The CDR3 has 12 amino acids. Looked up from germline, CDR1 is SQVTM and CDR2 is ANQGSEA. This CDR3 is CSVRGSLYEQYF. The CDR3 bases are TGCAGCGTCCGAGGATCCCTCTATGAGCAGTACTTC.

This clonotype was observed at least ten times. The genes are TRBV7-9 and TRBJ2-5; TRBD2 is a possible D gene (6 bases). CDR3 length equals 15 residues. Deletions cut 1 base from V and 2 bases from J, with 11 bases between. Looked up from germline, CDR1 is SEHNR and CDR2 is FQNEAQ (reference sequence). The CDR3 sequence is CASSLEGRKQETQYF. CDR3 coding DNA: TGTGCCAGCAGCTTAGAGGGGAGGAAACAAGAGACCCAGTACTTC.

This clonotype was observed at least ten times. The chain joins TRBV7-9 to TRBJ2-7; 7 bases line up with TRBD1. The CDR3 covers 13 residues. Trimming cost V 1 base and J 6 bases; bases outside gene matches: 3. CDR1 is SEHNR and CDR2 is FQNEAQ in the germline V gene (reference sequence). The CDR3 DNA reads as TGTGCCAGCAGCTTAGAGGGGGCGTTCGAGCAGTACTTC. It translates to CASSLEGAFEQYF.

This clonotype came up many times. The chain carries TRBV3-1 and TRBJ2-5; 7 bases agree with TRBD2. The J segment lost 1 base and the V segment lost 5 bases, leaving 7 bases of the junction unmatched. The CDR3 extends over 15 amino acids. Germline CDR1 and CDR2: LGHDT and YNNKEL (reference sequence). The CDR3 DNA reads as TGTGCCAGCAGCAAAGCGGGGACCAGCCAAGAGACCCAGTACTTC. Amino acids: CASSKAGTSQETQYF.

The CDR3, as DNA: TGTGCCAGCAGTTTCCGGCAGAACACTGAAGCTTTCTTT. As protein: CASSFRQNTEAFF. This sequence joins TRBV27 and TRBJ1-1; D is undetermined. V was shortened by 3 bases and J by 1 base, with 6 bases between the two germline ends. This CDR3 spans 13 amino acids. CDR1 and CDR2 (germline): MNHEY, SMNVEV (reference sequence).

This chain connects TRBV3-1 to TRBJ2-1; possibly TRBD1 for D (5 bases). The CDR3 runs to 15 residues. Germline V gene data show CDR1 as LGHDT and CDR2 as YNNKEL (reference sequence). V was cut by 1 base and J by 6 bases, with 13 bases left in between. The CDR3, as DNA: TGTGCCAGCAGCCAAGCAGGGCGCCCTCTCAATGAGCAGTTCTTC. This sequence encodes CASSQAGRPLNEQFF.

This clonotype was recorded a few times. The chain uses TRBV29-1 and TRBJ1-1; D is ambiguous. This CDR3 region has 13 residues. Germline V gene lookup returns CDR1 SQVTM and CDR2 ANQGSEA. V shed 6 bases and J shed 0 bases, with 11 bases lying between them. Here the CDR3 DNA reads TGCAGCGTGGCTATAACATTGAACACTGAAGCTTTCTTT. Amino acids: CSVAITLNTEAFF.

By proportion, this clonotype is medium-sized. The V call is TRBV7-9, the J call TRBJ2-2; D gene ambiguous. This CDR3 region has 15 residues. V lost 4 bases to trimming and J lost 6 bases, with 15 bases between them. The V gene's germline CDR1 is SEHNR and CDR2 FQNEAQ (reference sequence). The CDR3 spells CASSSGLSQAGELFF. Written as DNA, the CDR3 is TGTGCCAGCAGCTCCGGGTTAAGTCAAGCCGGGGAGCTGTTTTTT.

Ten or more counts support this clonotype. The chain couples TRBV7-2 to TRBJ2-6; 12 positions agree with TRBD2. The CDR3 has 17 residues. V lost 5 bases, J lost 2 bases, and 4 bases stayed unmatched. CDR1 is SGHTA, CDR2 FQGNSA, per germline. The chain's CDR3 is CASSPRLAGAGANVLTF. CDR3 in DNA: TGTGCCAGCAGCCCAAGACTAGCGGGAGCTGGGGCCAACGTCCTGACTTTC.

This clonotype showed up many times. This chain links TRBV7-6 with TRBJ1-1; D is possibly TRBD1 (5 bases). Trimming removed 5 bases from V and 13 bases from J, with 17 bases in between. In germline, CDR1 is SGHVS, CDR2 FNYEAQ. This CDR3 region has 12 residues. The CDR3 loop is CASSAGTAEIFF. The CDR3 bases are TGTGCCAGCAGCGCCGGGACGGCCGAGATTTTCTTT.

This clonotype was seen many times. The J gene is TRBJ2-1, the V gene TRBV18; 8 bases agree with TRBD2. The CDR3 extends over 16 amino acids. Germline V CDR1 and CDR2: KGHSH, LQKENI. V shed 0 bases and J 3 bases; nucleotides not matched to a gene: 4. The CDR3 DNA is TGTGCCAGCTCACCACCGGGACTAGATAACTACAATGAGCAGTTCTTC. It specifies CASSPPGLDNYNEQFF.

At least ten counts were recorded for this clonotype. The chain is built from TRBV29-1 and TRBJ1-5; no firm D call. V was shortened by 4 bases and J by 0 bases, with 7 bases between the two germline ends. The germline CDR1 and CDR2 sequences are SQVTM and ANQGSEA. The CDR3 consists of 13 residues. CDR3 DNA: TGCAGCGTTGCTCGTGGTAGCAATCAGCCCCAGCATTTT. It translates to CSVARGSNQPQHF.

In its sample, this clonotype was seen a few times. V and J are TRBV19 and TRBJ1-4, with 9 bases fitting TRBD1. CDR3 size: 15 residues. J gave up 8 bases and V 8 bases, and 12 bases lay outside the gene matches. The V gene's germline CDR1 is LNHDA and CDR2 SQIVND (reference sequence). The DNA of the CDR3 is TGTGCCAGTTTAGGGGGACAGGGTCTCCGCGAAAAACTGTTTTTT. It yields the protein CASLGGQGLREKLFF.

This clonotype is classed as medium-sized. The rearrangement joins TRBV13 to TRBJ1-6; D is ambiguous. From germline, CDR1 is PRHDT and CDR2 FYEKMQ (reference sequence). V was pared by 5 bases and J by 1 base, with 9 bases between. This CDR3 comprises 15 residues. CDR3 protein: CASSLGRSYNSPLHF. The CDR3 coding sequence is TGTGCCAGCAGCCTCGGTCGTTCCTATAATTCACCCCTCCACTTT.

This clonotype was observed a handful of times. V usage is TRBV9 and J usage is TRBJ2-3; the D gene is possibly TRBD2 (5 bases). CDR3 length: 16 residues. V was pared by 4 bases and J by 2 bases, with 17 bases between. Germline CDR1 is SGDLS and CDR2 is YYNGEE. CDR3 region: CASSPRSGDNTDTQYF. The DNA of the CDR3 is TGTGCCAGCAGCCCGCGCAGCGGAGACAACACAGATACGCAGTATTTT. Complete variable domain (other parts from reference TRBV9 and TRBJ2-3): DSGVTQTPKHLITATGQRVTLRCSPRSGDLSVYWYQQSLDQGLQFLIQYYNGEERAKGNILERFSAQQFPDLHSELNLSSLELGDSALYFCASSPRSGDNTDTQYFGPGTRLTVL.

This clonotype showed up just a few times. The V gene is TRBV11-2, the J gene TRBJ2-3; the D is unclear. This CDR3 contains 13 residues. Germline CDR1 and CDR2: SGHAT and FQNNGV. V lost 0 bases and J lost 6, with 7 bases in between. The CDR3 DNA sequence: TGTGCCAGCAGCTTAGAATTCCATGATACGCAGTATTTT. Protein product: CASSLEFHDTQYF.